This TCR beta chain was sequenced during a study of T cells in Graves' hyperthyroidism and ophthalmopathy. This clonotype was counted only a few times. This CDR3 region has 14 residues. V was trimmed by 4 bases and J by 0 bases, leaving 10 bases between them. Per the germline V gene, CDR1 is SGHRS and CDR2 is YFSETQ. What was amplified from RNA transcripts were TCR beta CDR3 regions. When the TCR CDR3 underwent first-round RT-PCR, the HTBI primer set was used. TCRdb reprocessed the multiplex PCR reads with MiXCR, giving one entry per CDR3 protein. The table has a few hundred thousand distinct CDR3 sequences, about 25% seen once.

The clonotype was recovered from a man in his fifties or sixties with Graves' hyperthyroidism. The chain recombines TRBV5-1 with TRBJ1-1; TRBD1 is a possible D gene (6 bases). Material for sequencing was blood. CDR3 DNA sequence: TGCGCCAGCAGCAGGGGGGCGGTGAACACTGAAGCTTTCTTT. It specifies CASSRGAVNTEAFF.